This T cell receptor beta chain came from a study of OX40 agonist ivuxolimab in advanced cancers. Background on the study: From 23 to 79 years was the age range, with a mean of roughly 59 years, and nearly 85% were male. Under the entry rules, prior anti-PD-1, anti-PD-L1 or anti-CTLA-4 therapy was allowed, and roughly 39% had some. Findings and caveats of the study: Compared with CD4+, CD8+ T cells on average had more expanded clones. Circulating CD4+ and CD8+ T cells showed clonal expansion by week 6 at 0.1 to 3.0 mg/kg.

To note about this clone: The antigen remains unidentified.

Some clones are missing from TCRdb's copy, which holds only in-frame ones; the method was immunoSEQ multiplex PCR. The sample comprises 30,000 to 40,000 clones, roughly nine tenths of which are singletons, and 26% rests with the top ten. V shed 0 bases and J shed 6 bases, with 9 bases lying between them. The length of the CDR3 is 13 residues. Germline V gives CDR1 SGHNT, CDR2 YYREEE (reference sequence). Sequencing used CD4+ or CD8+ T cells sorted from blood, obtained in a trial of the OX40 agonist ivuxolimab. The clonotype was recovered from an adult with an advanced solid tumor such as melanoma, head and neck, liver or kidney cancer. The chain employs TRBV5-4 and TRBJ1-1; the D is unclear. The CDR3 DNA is TGTGCCAGCAGCTTGGGGAGAGCCCCTGAAGCTTTCTTT. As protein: CASSLGRAPEAFF. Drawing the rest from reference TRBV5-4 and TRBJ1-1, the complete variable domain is ETGVTQSPTHLIKTRGQQVTLRCSSQSGHNTVSWYQQALGQGPQFIFQYYREEENGRGNFPPRFSGLQFPNYSSELNVNALELDDSALYLCASSLGRAPEAFFGQGTRLTVV.